The T cell receptor (beta chain) under discussion was sequenced for a study of cytomegalovirus exposure and HLA in healthy donors. This clone appeared once. Its antigen is as yet unknown. Germline-derived CDR1 and CDR2 are MNHEY and SVGAGI. The CDR3 totals 15 residues. V trimming: 5 bases; J trimming: 4 bases; junction bases outside the gene matches: 6. The PCR employed 60 Vbeta primers together with 13 Jbeta primers. Assay: immunoSEQ multiplex PCR; the TCRdb copy retains only in-frame clones and omits some. The sample lists roughly 73,000 clones; 60% to 85% were seen once. The study's findings and limits: Per a later analysis, HLA-associated TCR beta chains showed more clonal expansion than other, equally common TCR beta chains.

The receptor was derived from a man aged 70 or older in good health and CMV-seronegative. The sequencing sample was made of PBMCs. The V call is TRBV6-5, the J call TRBJ1-4, with 8 bases fitting TRBD1. CDR3 coding DNA: TGTGCCAGCAGTCGGACGACAGGGGTTAATGAAAAACTGTTTTTT. Translated, it gives CASSRTTGVNEKLFF.